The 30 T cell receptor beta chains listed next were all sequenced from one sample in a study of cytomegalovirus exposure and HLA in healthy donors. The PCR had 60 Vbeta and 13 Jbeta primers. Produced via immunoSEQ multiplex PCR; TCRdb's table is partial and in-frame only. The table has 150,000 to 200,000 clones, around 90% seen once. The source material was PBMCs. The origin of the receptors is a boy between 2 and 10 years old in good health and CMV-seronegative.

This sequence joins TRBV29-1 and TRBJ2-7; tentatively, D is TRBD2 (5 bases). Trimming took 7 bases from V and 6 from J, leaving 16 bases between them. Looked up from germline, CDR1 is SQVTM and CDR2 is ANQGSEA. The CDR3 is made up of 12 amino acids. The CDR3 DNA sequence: TGCAGCGGAAGGGCCCACCGGGGCGAGCAGTACTTC. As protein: CSGRAHRGEQYF.

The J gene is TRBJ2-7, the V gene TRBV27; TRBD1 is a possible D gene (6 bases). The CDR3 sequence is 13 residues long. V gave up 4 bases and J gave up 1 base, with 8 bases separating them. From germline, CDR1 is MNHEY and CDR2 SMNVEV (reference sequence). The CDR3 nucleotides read TGTGCCAGCAGTTACAGGGAGTCCTACGAGCAGTACTTC. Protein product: CASSYRESYEQYF.

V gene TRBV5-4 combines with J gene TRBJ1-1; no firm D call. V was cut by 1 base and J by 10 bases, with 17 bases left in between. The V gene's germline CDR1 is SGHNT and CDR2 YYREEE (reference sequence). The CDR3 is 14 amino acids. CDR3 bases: TGTGCCAGCAGCTTGAAGTCTGGAAGTCGGGGAGCTTTCTTT. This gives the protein CASSLKSGSRGAFF.

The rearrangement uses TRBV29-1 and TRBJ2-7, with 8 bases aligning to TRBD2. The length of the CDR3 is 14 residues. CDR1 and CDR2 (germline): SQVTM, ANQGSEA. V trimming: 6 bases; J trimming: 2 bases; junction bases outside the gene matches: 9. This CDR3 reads CSVARDSGTYEQYF. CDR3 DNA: TGCAGCGTCGCGAGGGATAGCGGGACCTACGAGCAGTACTTC.

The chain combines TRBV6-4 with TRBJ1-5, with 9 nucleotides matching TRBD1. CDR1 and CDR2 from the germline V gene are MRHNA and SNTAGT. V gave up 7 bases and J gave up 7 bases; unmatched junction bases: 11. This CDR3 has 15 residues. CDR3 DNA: TGTGCCAGCACCAGACAGGGGGGTAGATGGCAGCCCCAGCATTTT. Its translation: CASTRQGGRWQPQHF.

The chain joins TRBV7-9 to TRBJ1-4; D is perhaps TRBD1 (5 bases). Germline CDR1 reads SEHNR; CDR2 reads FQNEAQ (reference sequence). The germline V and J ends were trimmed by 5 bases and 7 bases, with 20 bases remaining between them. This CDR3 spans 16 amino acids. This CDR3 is CASSQPQGVTGEKLFF. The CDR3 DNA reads TGTGCCAGCAGCCAACCACAAGGGGTCACGGGTGAAAAACTGTTTTTT.

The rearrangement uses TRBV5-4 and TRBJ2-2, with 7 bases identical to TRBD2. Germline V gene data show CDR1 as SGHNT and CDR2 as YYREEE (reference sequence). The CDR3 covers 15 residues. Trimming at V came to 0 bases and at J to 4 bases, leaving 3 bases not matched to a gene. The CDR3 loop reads CASSLAGGSTGELFF. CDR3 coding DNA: TGTGCCAGCAGCTTGGCGGGGGGAAGCACCGGGGAGCTGTTTTTT.

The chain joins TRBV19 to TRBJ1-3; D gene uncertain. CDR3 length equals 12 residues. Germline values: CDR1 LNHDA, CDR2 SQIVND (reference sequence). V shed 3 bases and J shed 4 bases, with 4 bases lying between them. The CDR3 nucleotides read TGTGCCAGTAGTATGGGCGGAAACACCATATATTTT. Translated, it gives CASSMGGNTIYF.

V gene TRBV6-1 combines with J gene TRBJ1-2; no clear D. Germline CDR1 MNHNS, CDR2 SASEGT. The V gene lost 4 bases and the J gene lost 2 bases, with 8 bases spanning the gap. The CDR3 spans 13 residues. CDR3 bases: TGTGCCAGCAGTGCCGCGGCGAACTATGGCTACACCTTC. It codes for CASSAAANYGYTF.

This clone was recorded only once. CDR3 residues: CASSQGLGSTDTQYF. The CDR3 DNA reads TGTGCCAGCAGCCAAGGACTAGGGAGCACAGATACGCAGTATTTT. V gene TRBV7-3 combines with J gene TRBJ2-3, with 7 positions matching TRBD2. V shed 5 bases and J 0 bases; nucleotides not matched to a gene: 5. CDR1 and CDR2 (germline): SGHTA, FQGTGA. The CDR3 sequence is 15 residues long.

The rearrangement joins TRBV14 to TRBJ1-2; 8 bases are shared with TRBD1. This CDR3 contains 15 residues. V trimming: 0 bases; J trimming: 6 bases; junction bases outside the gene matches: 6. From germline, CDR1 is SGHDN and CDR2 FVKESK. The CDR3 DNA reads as TGTGCCAGCAGCCAAGATACAGGGGGAAGGCATGGCTACACCTTC. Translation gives CASSQDTGGRHGYTF. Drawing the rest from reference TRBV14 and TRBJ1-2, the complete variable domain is EAGVTQFPSHSVIEKGQTVTLRCDPISGHDNLYWYRRVMGKEIKFLLHFVKESKQDESGMPNNRFLAERTGGTYSTLKVQPAELEDSGVYFCASSQDTGGRHGYTFGSGTRLTVV.

The CDR3 DNA reads as TGTGCCAGCAGCTTGCCCACCGGGGACGGGGAGCTGTTTTTT. Its protein product is CASSLPTGDGELFF. This chain links TRBV7-9 with TRBJ2-2; weak D call: TRBD2 (5 bases). Trimming stripped 3 bases from V and 7 bases from J, with 12 bases between. The germline CDR1 and CDR2 sequences are SEHNR and FQNEAQ (reference sequence). This CDR3 region has 14 residues.

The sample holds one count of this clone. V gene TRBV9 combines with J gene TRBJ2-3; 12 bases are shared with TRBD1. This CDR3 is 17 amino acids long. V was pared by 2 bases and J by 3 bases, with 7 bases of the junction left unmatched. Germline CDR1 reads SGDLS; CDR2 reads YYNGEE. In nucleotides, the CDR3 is TGTGCCAGCAGCGTTTTTGGGACAGGGGGCGCGACAGATACGCAGTATTTT. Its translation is CASSVFGTGGATDTQYF.

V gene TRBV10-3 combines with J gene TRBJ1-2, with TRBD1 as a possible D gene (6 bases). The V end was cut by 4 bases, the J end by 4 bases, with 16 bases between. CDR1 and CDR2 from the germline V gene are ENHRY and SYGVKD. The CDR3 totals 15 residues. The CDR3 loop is CAISGEVGQPYGYTF. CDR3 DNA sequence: TGTGCCATCAGTGGTGAGGTAGGACAGCCCTATGGCTACACCTTC.

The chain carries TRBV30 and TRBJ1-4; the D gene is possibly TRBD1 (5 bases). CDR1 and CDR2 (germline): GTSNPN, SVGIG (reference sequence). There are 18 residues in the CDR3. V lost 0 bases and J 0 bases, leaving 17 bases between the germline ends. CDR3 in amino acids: CAWSVSGRESPTNEKLFF. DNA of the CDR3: TGTGCCTGGAGTGTATCAGGGAGGGAGTCTCCAACTAATGAAAAACTGTTTTTT.

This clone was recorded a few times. The CDR3, as DNA: TGTGCCAGCAGCGCCAAAGGGGGGGGCACAAATTCACCCCTCCACTTT. As protein: CASSAKGGGTNSPLHF. This chain connects TRBV9 to TRBJ1-6, with D perhaps TRBD1 (6 bases). Germline V CDR1 and CDR2: SGDLS, YYNGEE. The CDR3 contains 16 residues. Trimming left V 3 bases short and J 7 bases short, with 17 bases between.

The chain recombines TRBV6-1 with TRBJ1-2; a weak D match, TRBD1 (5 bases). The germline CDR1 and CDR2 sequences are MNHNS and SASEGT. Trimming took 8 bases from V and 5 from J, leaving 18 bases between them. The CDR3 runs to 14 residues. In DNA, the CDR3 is TGTGCCAGCTTAGGGGAAGGGCGGGGGTATGGCTACACCTTC. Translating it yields CASLGEGRGYGYTF.

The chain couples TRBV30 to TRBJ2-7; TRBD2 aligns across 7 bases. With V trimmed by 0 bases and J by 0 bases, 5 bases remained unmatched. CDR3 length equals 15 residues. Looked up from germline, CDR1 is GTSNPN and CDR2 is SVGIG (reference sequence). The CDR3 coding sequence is TGTGCCTGGAGTGTAAAACTAGCGCGCTCCTACGAGCAGTACTTC. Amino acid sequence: CAWSVKLARSYEQYF.

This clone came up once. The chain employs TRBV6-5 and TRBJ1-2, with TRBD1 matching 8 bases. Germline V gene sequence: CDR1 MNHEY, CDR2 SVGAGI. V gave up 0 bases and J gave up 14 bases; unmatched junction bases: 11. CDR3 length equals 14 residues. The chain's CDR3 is CASSYSGGEGDRTF. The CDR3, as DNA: TGTGCCAGCAGTTACTCTGGGGGGGAAGGGGACAGGACCTTC.

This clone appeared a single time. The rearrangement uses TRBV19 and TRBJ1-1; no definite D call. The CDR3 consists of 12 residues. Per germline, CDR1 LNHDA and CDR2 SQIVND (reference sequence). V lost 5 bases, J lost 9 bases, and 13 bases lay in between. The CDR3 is CASSARWPQAFF. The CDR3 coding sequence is TGTGCCAGTAGTGCCAGGTGGCCTCAAGCTTTCTTT.

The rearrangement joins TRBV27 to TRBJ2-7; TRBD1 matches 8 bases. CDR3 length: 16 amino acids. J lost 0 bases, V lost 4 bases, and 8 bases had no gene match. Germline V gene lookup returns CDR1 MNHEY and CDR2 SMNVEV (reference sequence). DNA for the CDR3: TGTGCCAGCAGTTCACGACAGGGGAAGAGCTCCTACGAGCAGTACTTC. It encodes CASSSRQGKSSYEQYF.

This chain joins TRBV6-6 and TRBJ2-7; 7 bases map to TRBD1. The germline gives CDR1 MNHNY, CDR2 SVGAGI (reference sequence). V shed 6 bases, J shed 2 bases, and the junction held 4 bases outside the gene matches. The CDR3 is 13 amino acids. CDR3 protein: CASRWDRTYEQYF. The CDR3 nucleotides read TGTGCCAGCAGGTGGGACAGAACCTACGAGCAGTACTTC.

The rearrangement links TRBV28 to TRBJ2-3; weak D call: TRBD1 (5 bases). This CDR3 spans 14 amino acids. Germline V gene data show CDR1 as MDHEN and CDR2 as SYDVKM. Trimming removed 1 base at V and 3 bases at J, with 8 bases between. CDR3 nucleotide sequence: TGTGCCAGCAGTTTATCTCCAGGGACAGATACGCAGTATTTT. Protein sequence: CASSLSPGTDTQYF.

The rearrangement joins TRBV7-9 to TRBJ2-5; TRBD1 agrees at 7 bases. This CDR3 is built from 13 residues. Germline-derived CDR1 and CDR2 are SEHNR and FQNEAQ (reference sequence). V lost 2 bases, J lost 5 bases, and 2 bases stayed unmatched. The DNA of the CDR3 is TGTGCCAGCAGCTTAAGGGGGCAGGAGACCCAGTACTTC. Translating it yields CASSLRGQETQYF.

The DNA of the CDR3 is TGTGCCACCAGGACACGAATGGTCTATAATTCACCCCTCCACTTT. It specifies CATRTRMVYNSPLHF. The J gene is TRBJ1-6, the V gene TRBV6-5; the D gene is possibly TRBD1 (5 bases). Germline V gene lookup returns CDR1 MNHEY and CDR2 SVGAGI. Trimming stripped 10 bases from V and 3 bases from J, with 16 bases between. This CDR3 is built from 15 residues.

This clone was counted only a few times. The CDR3 protein is CASSHPGEGYTF. The DNA of the CDR3 is TGTGCCAGCAGTCACCCCGGGGAGGGCTACACCTTC. The gene calls are TRBV6-5 and TRBJ1-2; D unclear. Trimming left V 5 bases short and J 8 bases short, with 12 bases between. The CDR3 has 12 residues. Per germline, CDR1 MNHEY and CDR2 SVGAGI.

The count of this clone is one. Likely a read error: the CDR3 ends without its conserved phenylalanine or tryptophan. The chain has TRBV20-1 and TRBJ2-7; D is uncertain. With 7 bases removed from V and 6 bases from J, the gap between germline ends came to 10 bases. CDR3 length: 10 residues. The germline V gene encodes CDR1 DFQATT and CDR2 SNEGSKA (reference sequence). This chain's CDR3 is CSGVRGEQYL. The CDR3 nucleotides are TGCAGTGGGGTACGAGGCGAGCAGTACCTC.

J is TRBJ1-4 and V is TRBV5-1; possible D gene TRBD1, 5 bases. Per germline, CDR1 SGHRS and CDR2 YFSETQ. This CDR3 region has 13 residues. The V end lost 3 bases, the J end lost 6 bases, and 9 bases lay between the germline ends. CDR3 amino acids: CASSSLRDEKLFF. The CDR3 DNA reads TGCGCCAGCAGCTCCCTCAGGGATGAAAAACTGTTTTTT.

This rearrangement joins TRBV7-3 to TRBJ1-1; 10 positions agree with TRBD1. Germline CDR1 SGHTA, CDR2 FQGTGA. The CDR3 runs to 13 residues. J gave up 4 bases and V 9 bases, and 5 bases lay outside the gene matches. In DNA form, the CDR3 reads TGTGCCAGTGCGACAGGGGGCTCCACTGAAGCTTTCTTT. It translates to CASATGGSTEAFF.

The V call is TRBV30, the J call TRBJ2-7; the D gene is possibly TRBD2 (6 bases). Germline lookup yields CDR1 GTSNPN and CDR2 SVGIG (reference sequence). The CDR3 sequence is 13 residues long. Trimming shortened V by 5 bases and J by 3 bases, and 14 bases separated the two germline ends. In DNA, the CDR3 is TGTGCCTGGGCCCGGGGACTGGACTACGAGCAGTACTTC. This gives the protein CAWARGLDYEQYF.